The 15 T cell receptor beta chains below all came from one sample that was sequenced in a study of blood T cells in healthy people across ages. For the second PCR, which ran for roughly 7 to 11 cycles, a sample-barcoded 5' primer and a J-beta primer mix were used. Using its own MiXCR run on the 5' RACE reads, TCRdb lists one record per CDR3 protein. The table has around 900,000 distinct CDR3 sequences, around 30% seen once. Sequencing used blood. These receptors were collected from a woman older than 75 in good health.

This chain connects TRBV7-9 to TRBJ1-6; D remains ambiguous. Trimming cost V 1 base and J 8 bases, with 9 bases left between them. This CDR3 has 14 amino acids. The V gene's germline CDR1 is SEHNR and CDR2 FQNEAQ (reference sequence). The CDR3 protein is CASSLGGQDSPLHF. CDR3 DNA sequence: TGTGCCAGCAGCTTAGGTGGGCAGGATTCACCCCTCCACTTT.

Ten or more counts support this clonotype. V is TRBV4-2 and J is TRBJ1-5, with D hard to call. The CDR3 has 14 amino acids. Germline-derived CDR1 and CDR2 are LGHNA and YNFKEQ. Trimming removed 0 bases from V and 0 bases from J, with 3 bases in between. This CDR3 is CASSQDNSNQPQHF. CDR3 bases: TGTGCCAGCAGCCAAGATAATAGCAATCAGCCCCAGCATTTT.

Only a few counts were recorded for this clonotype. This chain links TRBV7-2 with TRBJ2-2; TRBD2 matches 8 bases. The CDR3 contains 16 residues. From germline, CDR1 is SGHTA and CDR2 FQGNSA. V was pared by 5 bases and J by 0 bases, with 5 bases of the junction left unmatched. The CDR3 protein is CASSRGLAANTGELFF. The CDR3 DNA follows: TGTGCCAGCAGCCGAGGACTAGCCGCGAACACCGGGGAGCTGTTTTTT.

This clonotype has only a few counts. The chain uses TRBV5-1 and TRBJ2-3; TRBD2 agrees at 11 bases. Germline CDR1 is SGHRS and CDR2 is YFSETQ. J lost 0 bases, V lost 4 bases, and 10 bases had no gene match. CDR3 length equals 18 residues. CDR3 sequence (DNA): TGCGCCAGCAGCGTACTAGCGGGAGCCCTCACTAGCACAGATACGCAGTATTTT. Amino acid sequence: CASSVLAGALTSTDTQYF.

CDR3: CASSYSYGVYGYTF. CDR3 coding DNA: TGTGCCAGCAGTTACAGTTATGGAGTTTATGGCTACACCTTC. The chain carries TRBV6-6 and TRBJ1-2, with D unresolved. CDR1 is MNHNY and CDR2 is SVGAGI in the germline V gene (reference sequence). Trimming pared 2 bases from V and 5 bases from J, leaving 12 bases between. This CDR3 spans 14 amino acids.

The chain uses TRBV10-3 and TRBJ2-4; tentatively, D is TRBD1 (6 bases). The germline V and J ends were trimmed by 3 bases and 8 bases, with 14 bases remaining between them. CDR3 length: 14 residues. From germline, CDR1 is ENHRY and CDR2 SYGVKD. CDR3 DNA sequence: TGTGCCATCAGTGACGTGGGGGCTAGGGACATTCAGTACTTC. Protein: CAISDVGARDIQYF.

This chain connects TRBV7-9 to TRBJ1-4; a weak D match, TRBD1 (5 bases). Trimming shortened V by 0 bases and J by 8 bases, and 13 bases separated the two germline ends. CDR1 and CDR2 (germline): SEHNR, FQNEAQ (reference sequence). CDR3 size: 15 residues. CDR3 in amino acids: CASSLARGESEKLFF. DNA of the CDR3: TGTGCCAGCAGCTTAGCGAGGGGAGAATCGGAAAAACTGTTTTTT.

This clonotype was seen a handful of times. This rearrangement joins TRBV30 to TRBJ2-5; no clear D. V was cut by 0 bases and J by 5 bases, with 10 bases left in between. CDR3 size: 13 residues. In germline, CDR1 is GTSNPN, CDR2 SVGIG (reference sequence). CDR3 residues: CAWSVQAAETQYF. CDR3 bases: TGTGCCTGGAGTGTTCAGGCGGCGGAGACCCAGTACTTC.

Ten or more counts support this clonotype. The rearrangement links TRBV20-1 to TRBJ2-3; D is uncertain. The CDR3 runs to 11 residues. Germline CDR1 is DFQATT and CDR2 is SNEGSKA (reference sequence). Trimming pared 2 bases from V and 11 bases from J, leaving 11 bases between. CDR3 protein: CSARTQVKQYF. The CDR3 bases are TGCAGTGCTAGAACGCAGGTTAAGCAGTATTTT.

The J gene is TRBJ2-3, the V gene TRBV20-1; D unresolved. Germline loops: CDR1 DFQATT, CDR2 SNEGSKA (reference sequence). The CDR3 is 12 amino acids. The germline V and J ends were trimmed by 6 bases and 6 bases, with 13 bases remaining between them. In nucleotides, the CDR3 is TGCAGTGCCCCTAAGGTCGATGATACGCAGTATTTT. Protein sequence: CSAPKVDDTQYF.

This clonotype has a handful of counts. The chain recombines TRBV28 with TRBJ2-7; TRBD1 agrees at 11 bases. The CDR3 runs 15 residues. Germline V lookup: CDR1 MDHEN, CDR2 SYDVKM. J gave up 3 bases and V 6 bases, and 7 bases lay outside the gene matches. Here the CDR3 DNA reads TGTGCCAGCAGGGGTACCGGGACAGGGGGCTACGAGCAGTACTTC. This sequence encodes CASRGTGTGGYEQYF.

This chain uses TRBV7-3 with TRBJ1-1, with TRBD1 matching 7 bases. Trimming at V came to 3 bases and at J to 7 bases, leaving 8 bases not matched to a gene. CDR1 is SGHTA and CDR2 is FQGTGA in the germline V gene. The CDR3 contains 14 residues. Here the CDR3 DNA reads TGTGCCAGCAGCTTGGTAGGACAGGTTGATGAAGCTTTCTTT. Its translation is CASSLVGQVDEAFF.

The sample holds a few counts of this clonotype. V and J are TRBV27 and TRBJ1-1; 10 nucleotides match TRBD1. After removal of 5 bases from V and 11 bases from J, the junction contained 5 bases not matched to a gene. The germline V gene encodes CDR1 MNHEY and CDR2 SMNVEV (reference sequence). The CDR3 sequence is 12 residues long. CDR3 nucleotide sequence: TGTGCCAGCAGTAGGGACAGGGGACGGGCTTTCTTT. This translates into CASSRDRGRAFF.

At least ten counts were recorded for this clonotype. The CDR3 loop is CASSQDGRPSRETQYF. The CDR3 DNA is TGTGCCAGCAGCCAAGACGGCAGACCATCAAGGGAGACCCAGTACTTC. The V and J genes are TRBV3-1 and TRBJ2-5; no clear D gene. Germline CDR1 reads LGHDT; CDR2 reads YNNKEL (reference sequence). CDR3 size: 16 residues. Trimming shortened V by 0 bases and J by 5 bases, and 16 bases separated the two germline ends.

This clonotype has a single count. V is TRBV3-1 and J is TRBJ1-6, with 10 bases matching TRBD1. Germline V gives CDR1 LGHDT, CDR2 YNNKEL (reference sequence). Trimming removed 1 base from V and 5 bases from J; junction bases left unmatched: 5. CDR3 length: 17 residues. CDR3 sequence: CASSQGGTGVNNSPLHF. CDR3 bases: TGTGCCAGCAGCCAAGGCGGGACAGGGGTAAATAATTCACCCCTCCACTTT.